This T cell receptor (beta chain) was sequenced in a study of blood T cell repertoires in COVID-19. The wider study: Whether acute or convalescent, the COVID-19 samples came from the United States, Italy and Spain. PBMCs, B-cell-depleted T cells, or T cells were the source of the cDNA or gDNA that made up the material.

Authors' analysis steps: Amplification of reference gene primers was used by the study to estimate nucleated cell counts. TCRdb keeps only in-frame clones here, not all; method: immunoSEQ multiplex PCR. V, J and clone size are those of that table, while D and trimming were read from the DNA. The repertoire holds about 160,000 clones, with less than 85% as singletons. Participants, about 18 to 89 years old, spanned around 25 US areas. The source is a man in his 60s who had recovered from COVID-19. The sample taken for sequencing was PBMCs or T cells enriched from blood (not recorded which).

This CDR3 is CASRQAGWETQYF. As DNA, the CDR3 is TGTGCCAGCAGACAGGCGGGGTGGGAGACCCAGTACTTC. The chain uses TRBV3-1 (or the pseudogene TRBV3-2) and TRBJ2-5; tentatively, D is TRBD2 (6 bases). The CDR3 length is 13 residues. CDR1 and CDR2 (germline): LGHDT, YNNKEL (reference sequence). The germline V and J ends were trimmed by 6 bases and 5 bases, with 13 bases remaining between them.